A single sample is the source of the 11 T cell receptor beta chains below, sequenced in a study of blood T cell repertoires in COVID-19. Generated by immunoSEQ multiplex PCR, the TCRdb table keeps only in-frame clones and is missing some. The table lists tens of thousands of clones, around 80% of them singletons, with around 7.2% in the top ten. Sample: peripheral blood. The receptor source for this set is a human donor in a cohort sampled during active COVID-19.

This clone was recorded once. V gene TRBV6-6 combines with J gene TRBJ2-3; tentatively, D is TRBD2 (6 bases). Trimming removed 5 bases at V and 4 bases at J, with 22 bases between. Germline CDR1 and CDR2: MNHNY and SVGAGI (reference sequence). The CDR3 has 17 residues. The chain's CDR3 is CASSLFSPTRGADTQYF. The CDR3 coding sequence is TGTGCCAGCAGTCTCTTCAGTCCGACTAGAGGTGCAGATACGCAGTATTTT.

This clone showed up just once. The V and J genes are TRBV5-5 and TRBJ1-2; D is perhaps TRBD1 (6 bases). Germline V gene sequence: CDR1 SGHKS, CDR2 YYEKEE (reference sequence). The CDR3 is 15 residues long. V was pared by 3 bases and J by 10 bases, with 22 bases between. The CDR3 loop reads CASSYQLGEGVYYTF. CDR3 in DNA: TGTGCCAGCAGCTATCAACTCGGGGAGGGGGTATACTACACCTTC.

J is TRBJ2-1 and V is TRBV5-4; TRBD2 aligns across 11 bases. Looked up from germline, CDR1 is SGHNT and CDR2 is YYREEE (reference sequence). The junction had 5 bases not matched to a gene; V was cut back by 3 bases and J by 6 bases. There are 15 residues in the CDR3. CDR3 sequence (DNA): TGTGCCAGCAGCTCGGGACTAGCGGAGCCCAATGAGCAGTTCTTC. Its protein product is CASSSGLAEPNEQFF.

This rearrangement joins TRBV7-9 to TRBJ1-1; the D gene is possibly TRBD1 (5 bases). V lost 6 bases and J 0 bases, leaving 17 bases between the germline ends. CDR1 SEHNR and CDR2 FQNEAQ come from the germline V gene (reference sequence). The CDR3 is 16 amino acids. The CDR3 sequence: CASSPSGAGMNTEAFF. The CDR3 nucleotides are TGTGCCAGCAGTCCCTCAGGAGCAGGGATGAACACTGAAGCTTTCTTT.

The V call is TRBV5-4, the J call TRBJ1-2; a weak D match, TRBD1 (5 bases). Germline V gene sequence: CDR1 SGHNT, CDR2 YYREEE (reference sequence). CDR3 length: 14 amino acids. Deletions cut 0 bases from V and 1 base from J, with 7 bases between. CDR3 nucleotide sequence: TGTGCCAGCAGCTTGGTCGGGGGTAACTATGGCTACACCTTC. It yields the protein CASSLVGGNYGYTF.

The chain couples TRBV24-1 to TRBJ1-5, with D tentatively TRBD1 (6 bases). Germline assignment: CDR1 KGHDR and CDR2 SFDVKD. Trimming shortened V by 2 bases and J by 5 bases, and 18 bases separated the two germline ends. The CDR3 spans 17 residues. The CDR3 is CATSDSGSQGYHQPQHF. The DNA of the CDR3 is TGTGCCACCAGTGATTCGGGGTCACAGGGTTACCATCAGCCCCAGCATTTT.

This chain connects TRBV7-2 to TRBJ2-7; 9 bases agree with TRBD1. Germline values: CDR1 SGHTA, CDR2 FQGNSA. The CDR3 contains 15 residues. Trimming took 5 bases from V and 7 from J; bases not matched to a gene: 12. The CDR3 sequence: CASSGLLQGAGEQYF. The CDR3 DNA reads as TGTGCCAGCAGCGGACTCTTACAGGGGGCGGGAGAGCAGTACTTC.

The V call is TRBV2, the J call TRBJ2-3, with TRBD2 matching 11 bases. CDR3 length equals 16 residues. V shed 3 bases, J shed 8 bases, and the junction held 10 bases outside the gene matches. Germline loops: CDR1 SNHLY, CDR2 FYNNEI. CDR3 loop: CASSESGTSGPGTQYF. CDR3 bases: TGTGCCAGCAGTGAGTCCGGGACTAGCGGCCCAGGTACGCAGTATTTT. The full variable domain, in which reference TRBV2 and TRBJ2-3 provide the parts outside the CDR3, is EPEVTQTPSHQVTQMGQEVILRCVPISNHLYFYWYRQILGQKVEFLVSFYNNEISEKSEIFDDQFSVERPDGSNFTLKIRSTKLEDSAMYFCASSESGTSGPGTQYFGPGTRLTVL.

This clone has only one observation. The chain combines TRBV7-8 with TRBJ2-2; D may be TRBD1 (5 bases). Trimming removed 5 bases at V and 2 bases at J, with 15 bases between. Germline V gene sequence: CDR1 SGHVS, CDR2 FQNEAQ. This CDR3 region has 16 residues. The CDR3 sequence: CASSPRSRANTGELFF. CDR3 coding DNA: TGTGCCAGCAGCCCTCGCTCCAGGGCCAACACCGGGGAGCTGTTTTTT.

The chain employs TRBV2 and TRBJ1-6, with TRBD1 identical over 9 bases. Unmatched junction bases numbered 7, after V lost 6 bases and J lost 10 bases. Germline assignment: CDR1 SNHLY and CDR2 FYNNEI. The CDR3 loop spans 14 amino acids. In nucleotides, the CDR3 is TGTGCCAGCAGGTCCCACGGACAGGGGTCACCCCTCCACTTT. This sequence encodes CASRSHGQGSPLHF.

Only one count was recorded for this clone. The CDR3 spells CASSQEDRGIQPQHF. Written as DNA, the CDR3 is TGCGCCAGCAGCCAAGAAGACAGGGGGATTCAGCCCCAGCATTTT. The chain joins TRBV4-1 to TRBJ1-5; 9 bases align to TRBD1. The ends lost 0 bases at V and 6 bases at J; junction bases unmatched: 3. CDR1 and CDR2 from the germline V gene are MGHRA and YSYEKL. The CDR3 has 15 residues.